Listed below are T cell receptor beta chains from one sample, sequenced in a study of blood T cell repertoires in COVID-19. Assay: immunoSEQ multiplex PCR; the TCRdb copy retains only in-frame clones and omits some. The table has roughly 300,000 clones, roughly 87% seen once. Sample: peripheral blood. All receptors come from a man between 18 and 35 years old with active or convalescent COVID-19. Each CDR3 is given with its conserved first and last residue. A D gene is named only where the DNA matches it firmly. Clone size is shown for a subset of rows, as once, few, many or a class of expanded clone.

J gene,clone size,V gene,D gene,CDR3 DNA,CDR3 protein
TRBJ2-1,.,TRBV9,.,TGTGCCAGCAGCGTAGCTCAGGCAGGGGCCAATGAGCAGTTCTTC,CASSVAQAGANEQFF
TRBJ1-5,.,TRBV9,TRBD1,TGTGCCAGCAGCGTAGGACAGGGTGGCAATCAGCCCCAGCATTTT,CASSVGQGGNQPQHF
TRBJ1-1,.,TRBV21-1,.,TGTGCCAGCAGCAAAGATCTAGCAGGAGACAGGGGGCTCGGAACTGAAGCTTTCTTT,CASSKDLAGDRGLGTEAFF
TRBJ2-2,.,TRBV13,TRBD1,TGTGCCAGCAGCCCCAACCCGGGACAGGTGAACACCGGGGAGCTGTTTTTT,CASSPNPGQVNTGELFF
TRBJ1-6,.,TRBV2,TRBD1,TGTGCCAGCAGTGAGAGGGGGCCACCTTCACCCCTCCACTTT,CASSERGPPSPLHF
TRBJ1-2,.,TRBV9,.,TGTGCCAGCAGCGTCGGGACACCATCAAGGGGCTACACCTTC,CASSVGTPSRGYTF
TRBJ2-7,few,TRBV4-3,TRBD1,TGCGCCAGCAGCCCAGTTTCCGGGACAGGGGGCCACGAGCAGTACTTC,CASSPVSGTGGHEQYF
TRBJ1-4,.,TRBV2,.,TGTGCCAGCAGTGAAACCGGGGGGTCTAATGAAAAACTGTTTTTT,CASSETGGSNEKLFF
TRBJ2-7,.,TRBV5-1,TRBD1,TGCGCCAGCAGCGCCCTGACAGGGGGCAACGACGAGCAGTACTTC,CASSALTGGNDEQYF
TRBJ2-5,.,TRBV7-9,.,TGTGCCAGCGGTCTAGACCAAGAGACCCAGTACTTC,CASGLDQETQYF